A selection of T cell receptor beta chains follows, all from one sample in a study of early T cells in non-severe SARS-CoV-2 infection. TCRdb re-called the 5' RACE reads through MiXCR, storing one row per CDR3 protein. Here the sample spans approximately 42,000 distinct CDR3 sequences, around 6.8% being singletons. Sample: whole blood. The receptors originated from an adult who was a healthcare worker with PCR-confirmed SARS-CoV-2 infection or an uninfected control (not recorded which). Each CDR3 is given with its conserved first and last residue. D genes are given only for firm matches. Clone size appears in some rows only: once, few, many, or a class for an expanded clone.

CASSSLYSTDTQYF,TGTGCCAGCAGCTCACTTTATAGCACAGATACGCAGTATTTT,.,TRBV11-2,.,TRBJ2-3
CASSDAGTMGNEQFF,TGCGCCAGCAGTGATGCCGGGACAATGGGAAATGAGCAGTTCTTC,.,TRBV10-1,medium-sized,TRBJ2-1
CASSSLRRGTGANVLTF,TGTGCCAGCAGCTCCCTAAGGCGGGGGACTGGGGCCAACGTCCTGACTTTC,TRBD2,TRBV11-2,many,TRBJ2-6
CATAETDRGRSYTF,TGTGCCACCGCGGAGACAGACCGAGGACGCAGCTACACCTTC,.,TRBV11-2,many,TRBJ1-2
CASSSVVDRVKNIQYF,TGTGCCAGCAGCTCGGTAGTCGACAGGGTGAAAAACATTCAGTACTTC,TRBD1,TRBV5-6,few,TRBJ2-4
CASPQAVNTEAFF,TGCGCCAGCCCCCAGGCGGTGAACACTGAAGCTTTCTTT,.,TRBV23-1,many,TRBJ1-1
CASSPMQGLYNEQFF,TGTGCCAGCAGCCCGATGCAGGGGCTGTACAATGAGCAGTTCTTC,.,TRBV27,many,TRBJ2-1
CASSSGTGNAEAFF,TGTGCCAGCAGCTCTGGGACGGGTAACGCTGAAGCTTTCTTT,.,TRBV7-9,.,TRBJ1-1
CASSQRTGVYEQYF,TGTGCCAGTAGCCAGAGGACAGGGGTCTACGAGCAGTACTTC,TRBD1,TRBV19,many,TRBJ2-7
CAISETADTEAFF,TGTGCCATCAGTGAGACAGCCGACACTGAAGCTTTCTTT,.,TRBV10-3,many,TRBJ1-1
CASSPLTPSNTEAFF,TGTGCCAGCAGTCCGCTGACACCTTCGAACACTGAAGCTTTCTTT,.,TRBV12-3/TRBV12-4,.,TRBJ1-1
CASSLGPFYNEQFF,TGTGCCAGCAGTTTAGGGCCCTTTTACAATGAGCAGTTCTTC,.,TRBV27,.,TRBJ2-1
CASSYRTSRDRVWTYEQYF,TGTGCCAGCAGTTACCGTACAAGCCGGGACAGGGTTTGGACCTACGAGCAGTACTTC,TRBD1,TRBV6-2/TRBV6-3,many,TRBJ2-7
CASSLEVTPNTEAFF,TGCGCCAGCAGCTTGGAGGTAACACCGAACACTGAAGCTTTCTTT,.,TRBV5-1,.,TRBJ1-1
CAISETGSDNSPLHF,TGTGCCATCAGTGAGACAGGGTCGGATAATTCACCCCTCCACTTT,.,TRBV10-3,many,TRBJ1-6
CASRPGQGKDTQYF,TGCGCCAGCAGGCCCGGACAGGGGAAAGATACGCAGTATTTT,TRBD1,TRBV10-2,few,TRBJ2-3
CASSIGGGDTQYF,TGTGCCAGTAGTATAGGAGGGGGAGATACGCAGTATTTT,.,TRBV19,few,TRBJ2-3
CASSTDGASYEQYF,TGTGCCAGCAGCACTGACGGAGCCTCCTACGAGCAGTACTTC,.,TRBV11-2,.,TRBJ2-7
CASREGQGSGKLFF,TGTGCCAGCCGGGAGGGCCAGGGAAGTGGAAAACTGTTTTTT,.,TRBV6-5,many,TRBJ1-4
CASSSSWPEETQYF,TGCGCCAGCAGCTCCTCGTGGCCAGAAGAGACCCAGTACTTC,.,TRBV5-1,.,TRBJ2-5
CVSGSLAGGQDTQYF,TGTGTCAGCGGGTCGCTAGCGGGGGGGCAAGATACGCAGTATTTT,TRBD2,TRBV6-1,.,TRBJ2-3
CASSRTHQLNTEAFF,TGTGCCAGCAGCAGGACACACCAGCTCAACACTGAAGCTTTCTTT,.,TRBV6-1,few,TRBJ1-1